These T cell receptor beta chains were read from a single sample in a study of T-cell memory formation after mild COVID-19. A single record per CDR3 protein comes from TCRdb applying MiXCR to the 5' RACE reads. The sample carries just over 60,000 distinct CDR3 sequences, approximately 9% recorded once. The material sequenced was PBMCs or a T cell subset sorted from them (not recorded which). The origin of the receptors is a man between 18 and 35 years old who had mild COVID-19 (a few samples of this study predate the infection). Cell type and time point are not known. CDR3s include the opening cysteine and the closing phenylalanine or tryptophan.

j_gene: TRBJ1-1; v_gene: TRBV7-8; len: 15; CDR3aa: CASSLGTGLGTEAFF
j_gene: TRBJ2-7; v_gene: TRBV11-2; len: 14; CDR3aa: CASSLGTGTYEQYF
j_gene: TRBJ2-5; v_gene: TRBV11-2; len: 16; CDR3aa: CASSLDNRAREETQYF
j_gene: TRBJ2-1; v_gene: TRBV5-1; len: 15; CDR3aa: CASGPSGGAYSEQFF
j_gene: TRBJ2-3; v_gene: TRBV12-3/TRBV12-4; len: 17; CDR3aa: CASSLATAGGGTDTQYF
j_gene: TRBJ2-1; v_gene: TRBV5-1; len: 15; CDR3aa: CASSLLSDASNEQFF
j_gene: TRBJ1-5; v_gene: TRBV24-1; len: 14; CDR3aa: CATAGRSTDQPQHF
j_gene: TRBJ1-5; v_gene: TRBV2; len: 14; CDR3aa: CASRPGGSNQPQHF
j_gene: TRBJ1-5; v_gene: TRBV6-6; len: 16; CDR3aa: CASRRSGRYSNQPQHF
j_gene: TRBJ2-5; v_gene: TRBV2; len: 11; CDR3aa: CASSGGETQYF
j_gene: TRBJ2-1; v_gene: TRBV27; len: 16; CDR3aa: CASSPRGASGAHEQFF
j_gene: TRBJ1-2; v_gene: TRBV12-3/TRBV12-4; len: 14; CDR3aa: CATKSQQGFAGYTF
j_gene: TRBJ2-2; v_gene: TRBV15; len: 15; CDR3aa: CATSRSRTNTGELFF
j_gene: TRBJ2-1; v_gene: TRBV5-1; len: 15; CDR3aa: CASSRGQSSYNEQFF
j_gene: TRBJ2-1; v_gene: TRBV6-5; len: 11; CDR3aa: CATESRYEQFF
j_gene: TRBJ2-2; v_gene: TRBV28; len: 15; CDR3aa: CAIHAGTGYTGELFF
j_gene: TRBJ2-5; v_gene: TRBV11-2; len: 16; CDR3aa: CASSLRALGQSETQYF
j_gene: TRBJ1-1; v_gene: TRBV18; len: 14; CDR3aa: CASSDGLMNTEAFF
j_gene: TRBJ2-5; v_gene: TRBV20-1; len: 15; CDR3aa: CSAGPRTSGSYPQYF
j_gene: TRBJ2-5; v_gene: TRBV11-2; len: 14; CDR3aa: CASSLAEREETQYF
j_gene: TRBJ2-2; v_gene: TRBV2; len: 15; CDR3aa: CASSVQGTNTGELFF
j_gene: TRBJ2-5; v_gene: TRBV7-2; len: 16; CDR3aa: CASSSVAGNNGETQYF
j_gene: TRBJ2-4; v_gene: TRBV15; len: 15; CDR3aa: CATSRGEEPKNIQYF
j_gene: TRBJ2-5; v_gene: TRBV7-2; len: 17; CDR3aa: CASSLGRLAGDQETQYF
j_gene: TRBJ1-1; v_gene: TRBV7-2; len: 14; CDR3aa: CASSTVGGNTEAFF
j_gene: TRBJ2-3; v_gene: TRBV5-1; len: 16; CDR3aa: CASSQLRAGGSDTQYF
j_gene: TRBJ1-5; v_gene: TRBV29-1; len: 12; CDR3aa: CSVLVGNQPQHF
j_gene: TRBJ2-3; v_gene: TRBV20-1; len: 15; CDR3aa: CSARDGAGGTDTQYF
j_gene: TRBJ1-1; v_gene: TRBV12-3/TRBV12-4; len: 13; CDR3aa: CASRGGEGAEAFF
j_gene: TRBJ2-4; v_gene: TRBV9; len: 14; CDR3aa: CASSVAASVNIQYF
j_gene: TRBJ1-2; v_gene: TRBV21-1; len: 14; CDR3aa: CASSKQGANYGYTF
j_gene: TRBJ1-5; v_gene: TRBV5-1; len: 14; CDR3aa: CASSFSGQGQPQHF
j_gene: TRBJ2-5; v_gene: TRBV29-1; len: 13; CDR3aa: CSVEGALGETQYF
j_gene: TRBJ2-6; v_gene: TRBV5-4; len: 15; CDR3aa: CASSLVSSGANVLTF
j_gene: TRBJ2-2; v_gene: TRBV9; len: 15; CDR3aa: CASSATSGGAGELFF
j_gene: TRBJ1-2; v_gene: TRBV5-8; len: 13; CDR3aa: CASALAANYGYTF
j_gene: TRBJ2-5; v_gene: TRBV20-1; len: 17; CDR3aa: CSAPILPSGALQETQYF
j_gene: TRBJ1-5; v_gene: TRBV3-1; len: 13; CDR3aa: CASSRLFHQPQHF
j_gene: TRBJ2-4; v_gene: TRBV6-2/TRBV6-3; len: 11; CDR3aa: CASGKWGTEVF
j_gene: TRBJ2-1; v_gene: TRBV7-2; len: 16; CDR3aa: CASSLGWGRTYNEQFF
j_gene: TRBJ2-7; v_gene: TRBV10-3; len: 12; CDR3aa: CAIRGTRGNSYF
j_gene: TRBJ2-7; v_gene: TRBV4-2; len: 15; CDR3aa: CASSQGPIISYEQYF
j_gene: TRBJ2-1; v_gene: TRBV7-8; len: 17; CDR3aa: CASSFTTTGRIYNEQFF
j_gene: TRBJ1-5; v_gene: TRBV29-1; len: 11; CDR3aa: CSVGDSQPQHF
j_gene: TRBJ2-7; v_gene: TRBV18; len: 14; CDR3aa: CASSPPQGWRVQYF
j_gene: TRBJ2-7; v_gene: TRBV7-2; len: 15; CDR3aa: CASSLVGGLFDEQYF
j_gene: TRBJ2-1; v_gene: TRBV18; len: 13; CDR3aa: CASSPRDYNEQFF
j_gene: TRBJ2-3; v_gene: TRBV4-3; len: 18; CDR3aa: CASSQSPAGGSYTDTQYF
j_gene: TRBJ1-2; v_gene: TRBV6-5; len: 16; CDR3aa: CASSHQPGRGNYGYTF
j_gene: TRBJ2-5; v_gene: TRBV2; len: 12; CDR3aa: CASIRGQETQYF